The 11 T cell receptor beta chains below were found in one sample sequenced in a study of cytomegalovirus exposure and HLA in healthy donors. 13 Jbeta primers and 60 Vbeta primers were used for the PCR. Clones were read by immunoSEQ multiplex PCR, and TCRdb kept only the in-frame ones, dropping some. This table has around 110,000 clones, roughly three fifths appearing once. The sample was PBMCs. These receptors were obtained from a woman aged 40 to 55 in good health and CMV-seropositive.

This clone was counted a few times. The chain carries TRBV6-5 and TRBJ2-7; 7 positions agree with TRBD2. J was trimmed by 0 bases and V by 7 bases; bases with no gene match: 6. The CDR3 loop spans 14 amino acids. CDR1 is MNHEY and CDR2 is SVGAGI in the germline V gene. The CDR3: CASTLSGTSYEQYF. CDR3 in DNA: TGTGCCAGCACCCTGAGCGGGACCTCCTACGAGCAGTACTTC.

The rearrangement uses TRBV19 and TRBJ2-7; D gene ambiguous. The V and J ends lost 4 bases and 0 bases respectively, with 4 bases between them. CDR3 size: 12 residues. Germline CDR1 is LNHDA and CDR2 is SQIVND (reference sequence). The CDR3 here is CASSTGSYEQYF. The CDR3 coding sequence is TGTGCCAGTAGTACGGGCTCCTACGAGCAGTACTTC.

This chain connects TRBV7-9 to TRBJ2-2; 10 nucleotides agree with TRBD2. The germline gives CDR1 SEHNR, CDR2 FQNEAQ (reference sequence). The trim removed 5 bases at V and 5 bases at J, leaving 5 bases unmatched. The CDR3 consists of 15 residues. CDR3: CASSAGTSVTGELFF. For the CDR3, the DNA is TGTGCCAGCAGCGCCGGGACTAGCGTTACCGGGGAGCTGTTTTTT. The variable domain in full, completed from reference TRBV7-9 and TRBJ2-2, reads DTGVSQNPRHKITKRGQNVTFRCDPISEHNRLYWYRQTLGQGPEFLTYFQNEAQLEKSRLLSDRFSAERPKGSFSTLEIQRTEQGDSAMYLCASSAGTSVTGELFFGEGSRLTVL.

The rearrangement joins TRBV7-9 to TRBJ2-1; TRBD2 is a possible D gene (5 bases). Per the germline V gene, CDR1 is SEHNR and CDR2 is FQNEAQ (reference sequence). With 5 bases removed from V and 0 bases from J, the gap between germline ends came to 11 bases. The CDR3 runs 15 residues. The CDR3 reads CASSPSGLSYNEQFF. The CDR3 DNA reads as TGTGCCAGCAGCCCCAGCGGACTCTCCTACAATGAGCAGTTCTTC. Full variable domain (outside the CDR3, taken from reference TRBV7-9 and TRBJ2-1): DTGVSQNPRHKITKRGQNVTFRCDPISEHNRLYWYRQTLGQGPEFLTYFQNEAQLEKSRLLSDRFSAERPKGSFSTLEIQRTEQGDSAMYLCASSPSGLSYNEQFFGPGTRLTVL.

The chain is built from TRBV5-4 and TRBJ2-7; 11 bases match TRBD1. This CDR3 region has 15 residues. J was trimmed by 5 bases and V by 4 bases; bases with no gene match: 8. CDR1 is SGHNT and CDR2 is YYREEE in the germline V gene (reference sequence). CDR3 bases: TGTGCCAGCAGCCCGAACCGGGACAGGGGGGACGAGCAGTACTTC. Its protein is CASSPNRDRGDEQYF.

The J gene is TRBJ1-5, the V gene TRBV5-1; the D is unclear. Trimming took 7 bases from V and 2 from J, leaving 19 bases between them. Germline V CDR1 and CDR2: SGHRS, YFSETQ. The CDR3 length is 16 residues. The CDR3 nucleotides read TGCGCCAGCCCCGGTTCAGAGAGGTATGGCAATCAGCCCCAGCATTTT. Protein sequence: CASPGSERYGNQPQHF.

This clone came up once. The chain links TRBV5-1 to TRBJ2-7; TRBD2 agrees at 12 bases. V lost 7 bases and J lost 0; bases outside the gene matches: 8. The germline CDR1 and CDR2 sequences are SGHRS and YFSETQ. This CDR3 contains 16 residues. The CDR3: CASGLTSGRPSYEQYF. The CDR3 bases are TGCGCCAGCGGCCTGACTAGCGGGAGACCCTCCTACGAGCAGTACTTC.

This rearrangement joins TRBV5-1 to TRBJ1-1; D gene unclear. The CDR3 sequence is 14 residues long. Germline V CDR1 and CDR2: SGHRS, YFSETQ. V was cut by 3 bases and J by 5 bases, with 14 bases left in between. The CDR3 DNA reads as TGCGCCAGCAGCTCAGATAGGTGGGAGACTGAAGCTTTCTTT. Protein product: CASSSDRWETEAFF.

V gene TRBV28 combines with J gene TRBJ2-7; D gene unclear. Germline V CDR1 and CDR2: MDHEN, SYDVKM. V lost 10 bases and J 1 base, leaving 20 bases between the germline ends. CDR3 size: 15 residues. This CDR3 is CAISSQAAISYEQYF. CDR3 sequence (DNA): TGTGCCATTTCTTCCCAGGCAGCCATTTCCTACGAGCAGTACTTC.

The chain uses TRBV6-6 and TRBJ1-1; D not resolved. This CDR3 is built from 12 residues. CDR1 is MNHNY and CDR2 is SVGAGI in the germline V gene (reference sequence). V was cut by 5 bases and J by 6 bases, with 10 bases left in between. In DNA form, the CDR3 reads TGTGCCAGCAGTAGGACCGGGGCTGAAGCTTTCTTT. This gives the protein CASSRTGAEAFF.

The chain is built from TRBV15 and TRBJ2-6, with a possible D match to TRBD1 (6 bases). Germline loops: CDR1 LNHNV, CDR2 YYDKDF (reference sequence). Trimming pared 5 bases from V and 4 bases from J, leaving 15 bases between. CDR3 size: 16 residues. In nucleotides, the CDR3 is TGTGCCACCAGCCCCCAGACAGGTACCGGGGCCAACGTCCTGACTTTC. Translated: CATSPQTGTGANVLTF.